The rows below give T cell receptor beta chains drawn from one sample of a study of monozygotic twins with inflammatory bowel disease. After re-calling the 5' RACE reads, TCRdb lists one entry per CDR3 protein, DNA absent. This sample's clone table lists about 440,000 distinct CDR3 sequences. Source material: blood. Receptors originate from a human donor with ulcerative colitis or Crohn's disease, or a healthy co-twin of an affected twin (not recorded which). CDR3s include the opening cysteine and the closing phenylalanine or tryptophan.

V	J	CDR3
TRBV11-2	TRBJ2-1	CASSWAGGYNEQFF
TRBV4-1	TRBJ1-6	CASSRTPRDIRNSPLHF
TRBV6-5	TRBJ1-3	CASSYSTSSGNTIYF
TRBV4-3	TRBJ2-5	CASSQGGLETQYF
TRBV5-1	TRBJ2-2	CASRESAVNTGELFF
TRBV11-2	TRBJ2-7	CASSPVGGASYEQYF
TRBV20-1	TRBJ2-5	CSATRTGQETQYF
TRBV20-1	TRBJ1-4	CSARASGAKQEKLFF
TRBV19	TRBJ2-7	CASKGPSYEQYF
TRBV27	TRBJ1-1	CASSLSGAVNTEAFF
TRBV9	TRBJ2-6	CASSVGQGILGANVLTF